Listed below are T cell receptor beta chains from one sample, sequenced in a study of T cell repertoires in cytomegalovirus infection. Their antigens are not known. One entry per CDR3 protein results from TCRdb running MiXCR on the reads. The table lists some 800,000 distinct CDR3 sequences, less than 35% of them singletons, with around 12% in the top ten. Specimen: cultured CD8+ T cells from PBMCs, collected from culture after CMV antigen stimulation. These receptors originate from a human donor in good health (CMV status not recorded). Some clones in this sample may be carry-over from other donors' samples. Each CDR3 is given with its conserved first and last residue.

v_call | cdr3_aa
TRBV13 | CASSLGRGGTQYF
TRBV7-7 | CATSLRAGSTDTQYF
TRBV7-9 | CASSSLWRQGASYEQYF
TRBV4-1 | CASSQASPGGEEAFF
TRBV19 | CASSIGGLDTGELFF
TRBV10-3 | CAISEDPVGSLNTF
TRBV2 | CASLTDNEQFF
TRBV6-5 | CASSYSGLALEQFF
TRBV7-8 | CASSSLRDTNEKLFF
TRBV12-3/TRBV12-4 | CASSPLGPDRGLYNEQFF
TRBV7-2 | CASSFPSGRANTGELFF
TRBV29-1 | CSVPGGRMNTEAFF
TRBV5-1 | CASSEKLRGALTHEQFF
TRBV6-5 | CASSFLAPRSSYNEQFF
TRBV5-4 | CASSSGQGYEQFF
TRBV24-1 | CATSDSGKQDEQYF
TRBV7-2 | CASSWVTEAFF
TRBV7-2 | CASSRRTGEAYNEQFF
TRBV12-3/TRBV12-4 | CASSLGRQGHQPQHF